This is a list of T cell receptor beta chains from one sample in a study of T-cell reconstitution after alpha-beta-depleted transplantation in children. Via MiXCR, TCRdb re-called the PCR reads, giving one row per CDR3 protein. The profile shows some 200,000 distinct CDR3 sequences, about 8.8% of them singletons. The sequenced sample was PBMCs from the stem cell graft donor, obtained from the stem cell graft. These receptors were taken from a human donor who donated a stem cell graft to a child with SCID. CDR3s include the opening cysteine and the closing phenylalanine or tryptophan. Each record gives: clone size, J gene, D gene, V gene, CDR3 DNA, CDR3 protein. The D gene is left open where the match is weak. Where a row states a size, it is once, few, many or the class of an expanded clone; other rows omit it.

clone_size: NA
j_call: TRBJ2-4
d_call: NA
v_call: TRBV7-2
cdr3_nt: TGTGCCAGCAGCTTAGTAGCCCCAGAGGACATTCAGTACTTC
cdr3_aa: CASSLVAPEDIQYF

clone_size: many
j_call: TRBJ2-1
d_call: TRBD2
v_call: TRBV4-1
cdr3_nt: TGCGCCAGCAGCCACTACATTTATAGCGGGGGGGCTACGGAGCAGTTCTTC
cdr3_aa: CASSHYIYSGGATEQFF

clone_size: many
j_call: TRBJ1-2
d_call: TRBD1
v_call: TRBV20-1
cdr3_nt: TGCAGTGCTACAGGGGGCGTTAAAGCCTACACCTTC
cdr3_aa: CSATGGVKAYTF

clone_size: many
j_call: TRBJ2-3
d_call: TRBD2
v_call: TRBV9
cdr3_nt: TGTGCCAGCAGCGCCGAGCGGGGGCGCAGGGATACGCAGTATTTT
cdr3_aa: CASSAERGRRDTQYF

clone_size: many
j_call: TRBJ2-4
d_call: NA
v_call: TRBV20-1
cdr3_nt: TGCAGTGCCGCAATACACGGGGCCAAAAACATTCAGTACTTC
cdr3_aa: CSAAIHGAKNIQYF

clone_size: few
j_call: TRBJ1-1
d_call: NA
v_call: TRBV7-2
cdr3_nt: TGTGCCAGCAGCTTATACACGGACATAACCATGAACACTGAAGCTTTCTTT
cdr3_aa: CASSLYTDITMNTEAFF

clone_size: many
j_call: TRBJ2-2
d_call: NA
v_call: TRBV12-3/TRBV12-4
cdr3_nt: TGTGCCACAAAGCCGGGTCATACCACCGGGGAGCTGTTTTTT
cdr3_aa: CATKPGHTTGELFF

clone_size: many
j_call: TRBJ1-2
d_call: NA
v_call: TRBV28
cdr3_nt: TGTGCCAGCAGTCCCGGGACACCCTATGGCTACACCTTC
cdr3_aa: CASSPGTPYGYTF

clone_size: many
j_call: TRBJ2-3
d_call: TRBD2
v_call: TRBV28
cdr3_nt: TGTGCCAGCAGGGGCGGGGGTTCCCCAGATACGCAGTATTTT
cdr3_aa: CASRGGGSPDTQYF

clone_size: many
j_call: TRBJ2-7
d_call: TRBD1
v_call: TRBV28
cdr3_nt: TGTGCCAGCACGCTCGGGACAGGGATCTACGAGCAGTACTTC
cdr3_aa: CASTLGTGIYEQYF

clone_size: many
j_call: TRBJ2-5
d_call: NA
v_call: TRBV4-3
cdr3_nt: TGCGCCAGCAGCCAAGATTCTGAAGAGACCCAGTACTTC
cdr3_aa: CASSQDSEETQYF

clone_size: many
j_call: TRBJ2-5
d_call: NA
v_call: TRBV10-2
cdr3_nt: TGCGCCAGCAGTGAGTCTGACCAGCGCCCTGGGGAGACCCAGTACTTC
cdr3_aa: CASSESDQRPGETQYF

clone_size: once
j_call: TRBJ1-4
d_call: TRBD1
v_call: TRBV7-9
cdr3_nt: TGTGCCAGTACGACAGGGGGAGAGGAAAAACTGTTTTTT
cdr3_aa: CASTTGGEEKLFF

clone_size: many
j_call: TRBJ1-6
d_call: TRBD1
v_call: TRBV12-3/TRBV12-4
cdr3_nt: TGTGCCAGCAGTTCCCAGGGGGGTCCCAATTCACCCCTCCACTTT
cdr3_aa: CASSSQGGPNSPLHF

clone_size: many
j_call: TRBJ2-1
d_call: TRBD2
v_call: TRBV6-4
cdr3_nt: TGTGCCAGCAGTGAAAGTAGCGGGGGGGGAGCTGAGCAGTTCTTC
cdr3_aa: CASSESSGGGAEQFF

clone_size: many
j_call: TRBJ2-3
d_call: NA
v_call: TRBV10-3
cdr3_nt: TGTGCCATCAGTGCCGGTAGCACAGATACGCAGTATTTT
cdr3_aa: CAISAGSTDTQYF

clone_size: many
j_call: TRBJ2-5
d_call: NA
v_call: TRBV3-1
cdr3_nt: TGTGCCAGCAGCCAAGGTCTCTGGGGAAGAGAGACCCAGTACTTC
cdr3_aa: CASSQGLWGRETQYF

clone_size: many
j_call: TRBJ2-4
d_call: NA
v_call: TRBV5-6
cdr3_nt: TGTGCCAGCAGCTTGACTGCCGAAAACATTCAGTACTTC
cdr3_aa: CASSLTAENIQYF

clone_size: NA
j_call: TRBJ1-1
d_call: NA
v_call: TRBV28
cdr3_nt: TGTGCCAGCAGTTCCTGGGCCAACACTGAAGCTTTCTTT
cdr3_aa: CASSSWANTEAFF

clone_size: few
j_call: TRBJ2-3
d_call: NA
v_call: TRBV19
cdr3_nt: TGTGCCAGTATGACCGGGAGCACAGATACGCAGTATTTT
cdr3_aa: CASMTGSTDTQYF

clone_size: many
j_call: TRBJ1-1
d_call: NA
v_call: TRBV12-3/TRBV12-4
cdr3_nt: TGTGCCAGCAGCCGACCTCCTCTTACGGACGTTGCCACTGAAGCTTTCTTT
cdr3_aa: CASSRPPLTDVATEAFF

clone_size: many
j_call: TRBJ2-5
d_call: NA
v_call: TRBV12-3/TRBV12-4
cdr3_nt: TGTGCCAGCAGTTTGGACACGACTTGGGAGACCCAGTACTTC
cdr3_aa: CASSLDTTWETQYF

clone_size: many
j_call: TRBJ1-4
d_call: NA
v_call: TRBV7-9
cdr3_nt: TGTGCCAGCAGCTTAAACGGTAATGAAAAACTGTTTTTT
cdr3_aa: CASSLNGNEKLFF

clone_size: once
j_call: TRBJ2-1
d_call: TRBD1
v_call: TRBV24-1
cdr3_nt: TGTGCCGCCTGTGATTTAACCCGTCTAACTCCGGGACAGGCTGTTGCTAGGAATGAGCAGTTCTTC
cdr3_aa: CAACDLTRLTPGQAVARNEQFF

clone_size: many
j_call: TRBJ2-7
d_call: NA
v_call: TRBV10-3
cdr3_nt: TGTGCCATCAGTGAGTGGGCAGGGGGGGACGAGCAGTACTTC
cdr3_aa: CAISEWAGGDEQYF

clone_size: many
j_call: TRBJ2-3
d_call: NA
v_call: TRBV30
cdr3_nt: TGTGCCTGGAGTGTACAGACAGATACGCAGTATTTT
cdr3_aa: CAWSVQTDTQYF

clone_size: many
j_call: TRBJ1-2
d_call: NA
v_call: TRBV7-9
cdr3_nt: TGTGCCAGCAGCTTAGCTGGCAGGGGAGACTATGGCTACACCTTC
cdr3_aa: CASSLAGRGDYGYTF

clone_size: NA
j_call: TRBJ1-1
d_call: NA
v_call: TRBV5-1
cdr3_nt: TGCGCCCGCAGCCCGGTTAGTGACTACACTGAAGCTTTCTTT
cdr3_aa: CARSPVSDYTEAFF

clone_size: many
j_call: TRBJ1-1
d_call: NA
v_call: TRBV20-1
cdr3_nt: TGCAGTGCCCCTAAGAACTGGAACACTGAAGCTTTCTTT
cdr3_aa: CSAPKNWNTEAFF

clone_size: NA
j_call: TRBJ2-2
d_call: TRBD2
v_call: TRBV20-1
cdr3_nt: TGCTGTGCTAGAGATCGAGCGGGGGGGAACACCGGGGAGCTGTTTTTT
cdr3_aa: CCARDRAGGNTGELFF

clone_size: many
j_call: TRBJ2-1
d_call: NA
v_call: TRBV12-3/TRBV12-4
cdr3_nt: TGTGCCAGCAGTAACCCCGGAAATGAGCAGTTCTTC
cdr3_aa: CASSNPGNEQFF

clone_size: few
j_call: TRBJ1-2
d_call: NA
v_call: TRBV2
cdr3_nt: TGTGCCAGCAGTGATAGGTCGGGGCGCGATGGGTATGGCTACCCCTTC
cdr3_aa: CASSDRSGRDGYGYPF

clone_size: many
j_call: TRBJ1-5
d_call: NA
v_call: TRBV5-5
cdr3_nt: TGTGCCAGCAGTCCGCTCGGAAATAGCAATCAGCCCCAGCATTTT
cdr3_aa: CASSPLGNSNQPQHF

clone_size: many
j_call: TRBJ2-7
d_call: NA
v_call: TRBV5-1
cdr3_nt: TGCGCCAGCAGCTGGGCCGGGGTTTCCTACGAGCAGTACTTC
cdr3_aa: CASSWAGVSYEQYF

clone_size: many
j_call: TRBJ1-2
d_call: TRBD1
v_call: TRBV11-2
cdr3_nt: TGTGCCAGCAAACACAGGGGGCTCATCTCAAGGATGAGCTATGGCTACACCTTC
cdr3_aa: CASKHRGLISRMSYGYTF

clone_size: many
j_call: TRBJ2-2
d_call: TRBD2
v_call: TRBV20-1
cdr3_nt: TGCAGTGCTAGAGATCCCAGCGGGGGGGCCGGGGAGCTGTTTTTT
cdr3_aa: CSARDPSGGAGELFF

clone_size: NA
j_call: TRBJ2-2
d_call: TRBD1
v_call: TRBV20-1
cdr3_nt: TGCAGTGCTATAGACCTACGGGACAGGGGGACGAACACCGGGGAGCTGTTTTTT
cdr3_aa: CSAIDLRDRGTNTGELFF

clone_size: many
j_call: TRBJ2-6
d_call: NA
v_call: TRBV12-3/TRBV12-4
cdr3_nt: TGTGCCAGCAGTTTAATAACCTCTGGGGCCAACGTCCTGACTTTC
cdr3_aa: CASSLITSGANVLTF

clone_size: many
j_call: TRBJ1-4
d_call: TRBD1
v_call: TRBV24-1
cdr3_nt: TGTGCCACCAGTGATTTATCCCCAGGGGGCCTCAGAACTAATGAAAAACTGTTTTTT
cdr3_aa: CATSDLSPGGLRTNEKLFF

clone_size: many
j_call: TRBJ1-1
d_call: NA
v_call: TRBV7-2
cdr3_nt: TGTGCCAGCAGCTTAGCGGGGACGAACACTGAAGCTTTCTTT
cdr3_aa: CASSLAGTNTEAFF

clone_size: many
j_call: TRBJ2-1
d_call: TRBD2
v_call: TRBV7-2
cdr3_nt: TGTGCCAGCAGCTTAGCGGGACTAGGGTTCGGGAGCGATGAGCAGTTCTTC
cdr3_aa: CASSLAGLGFGSDEQFF

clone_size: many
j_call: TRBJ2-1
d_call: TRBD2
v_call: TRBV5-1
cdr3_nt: TGCGCCAGCAGTCTGACTAGCGGGGGAACCTACAATGAGCAGTTCTTC
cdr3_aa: CASSLTSGGTYNEQFF

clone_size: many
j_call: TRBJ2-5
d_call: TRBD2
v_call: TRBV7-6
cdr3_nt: TGTGCCAGCAGCTTTGGGCTAGCGGCAAAAGAGACCCAGTACTTC
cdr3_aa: CASSFGLAAKETQYF

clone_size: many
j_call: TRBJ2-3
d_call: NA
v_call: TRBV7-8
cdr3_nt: TGTGCCAGCAGCGCGAGGGCCGGCACAGATACGCAGTATTTT
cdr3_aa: CASSARAGTDTQYF

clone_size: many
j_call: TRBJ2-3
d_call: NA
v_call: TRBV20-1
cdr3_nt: TGCAGTGCTAGAGGGACAGAGGGCACAGATACGCAGTATTTT
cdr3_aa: CSARGTEGTDTQYF

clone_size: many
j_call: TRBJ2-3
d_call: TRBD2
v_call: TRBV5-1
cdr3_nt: TGCGCCAGCAACTTGGGGAGGGACCCCACAGATACGCAGTATTTT
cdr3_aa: CASNLGRDPTDTQYF

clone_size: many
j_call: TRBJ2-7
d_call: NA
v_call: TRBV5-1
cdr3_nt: TGCGCCAGCAGCTCGGACAGCTACGAGCAGTACTTC
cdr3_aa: CASSSDSYEQYF

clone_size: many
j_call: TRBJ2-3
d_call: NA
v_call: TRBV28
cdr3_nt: TGTGCCAGCAGTGGCGTGGGCTTAGGCACAGATACGCAGTATTTT
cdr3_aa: CASSGVGLGTDTQYF

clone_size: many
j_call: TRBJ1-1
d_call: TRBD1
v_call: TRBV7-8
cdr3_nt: TGTGCCAGCAGCTTAGAGTTGGGCAGGGGGAGGTTGAACACTGAAGCTTTCTTT
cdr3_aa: CASSLELGRGRLNTEAFF

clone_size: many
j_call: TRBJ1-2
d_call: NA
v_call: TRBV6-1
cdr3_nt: TGTGCCAGCAGTGAAGCCCCCCATGGATCGCATGGCTACACCTTC
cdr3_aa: CASSEAPHGSHGYTF

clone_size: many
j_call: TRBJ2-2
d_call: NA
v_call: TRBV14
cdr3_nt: TGTGCCAGCAGCCCGACAGGTTACACCGGGGAGCTGTTTTTT
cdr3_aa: CASSPTGYTGELFF